The 30 T cell receptor beta chains below come from one sample, sequenced in a study of shared clonotypes between healthy human individuals. The table came from immunoSEQ multiplex PCR; TCRdb's copy has only in-frame clones and leaves some out. The sample lists about 610,000 clones; more than 95% were seen once. Input material: naive CD4+ T cells sorted from blood. Subset indicated: CD45RA+ positively selected. The receptor set was obtained from a woman aged 25 to 45 in good health.

This clone was recorded a few times. The chain couples TRBV5-1 to TRBJ2-7; the match to TRBD2 covers 10 bases. V lost 0 bases, J lost 4 bases, and 4 bases stayed unmatched. The CDR3 loop spans 15 amino acids. Germline CDR1 SGHRS, CDR2 YFSETQ. In nucleotides, the CDR3 is TGCGCCAGCAGCTTGGGGGCTAGCGGGAGTTACGAGCAGTACTTC. It is translated as CASSLGASGSYEQYF.

In this sample, this clone turned up once. The J gene is TRBJ2-1, the V gene TRBV7-3, with 14 bases lining up with TRBD2. Germline CDR1 and CDR2: SGHTA and FQGTGA. V shed 5 bases and J 15 bases; nucleotides not matched to a gene: 12. This CDR3 has 15 amino acids. The CDR3 spells CASSQPGTSGRGLFF. The CDR3 nucleotides are TGTGCCAGCAGCCAACCCGGGACTAGCGGGAGAGGTCTGTTCTTC.

This clone is a singleton in its sample. V gene TRBV6-5 combines with J gene TRBJ2-7; 11 bases line up with TRBD2. The V gene's germline CDR1 is MNHEY and CDR2 SVGAGI. The V segment lost 4 bases and the J segment 1 base; nucleotides outside the gene matches: 3. This CDR3 contains 15 residues. CDR3 sequence reads: CASSSGTSGSYEQYF. CDR3 sequence (DNA): TGTGCCAGCAGTTCCGGGACTAGCGGATCCTACGAGCAGTACTTC.

This chain uses TRBV6-6 with TRBJ1-3; D gene uncertain. Trimming pared 6 bases from V and 0 bases from J, leaving 6 bases between. This CDR3 is built from 13 residues. The germline V gene encodes CDR1 MNHNY and CDR2 SVGAGI (reference sequence). CDR3 bases: TGTGCCAGCAGGTTGGGCTCTGGAAACACCATATATTTT. Its protein product is CASRLGSGNTIYF.

The V gene is TRBV11-3, the J gene TRBJ2-7; 8 bases fit TRBD2. Germline V lookup: CDR1 SGHNT, CDR2 YENEEA. The trim removed 1 base at V and 7 bases at J, leaving 12 bases unmatched. The CDR3 contains 16 residues. Here the CDR3 DNA reads TGTGCCAGCAGCTTAGGGTATCCAGCGGGAGCGAGTGAGCAGTACTTC. It specifies CASSLGYPAGASEQYF.

V usage is TRBV28 and J usage is TRBJ2-7, with TRBD2 as a possible D gene (6 bases). This CDR3 region has 14 residues. The germline V gene has CDR1 MDHEN and CDR2 SYDVKM. Trimming stripped 6 bases from V and 4 bases from J, with 16 bases between. CDR3: CASSVPSAVYEQYF. Written as DNA, the CDR3 is TGTGCCAGCAGCGTACCTAGCGCGGTATACGAGCAGTACTTC. The full variable domain, with the rest looked up from reference TRBV28 and TRBJ2-7, is DVKVTQSSRYLVKRTGEKVFLECVQDMDHENMFWYRQDPGLGLRLIYFSYDVKMKEKGDIPEGYSVSREKKERFSLILESASTNQTSMYLCASSVPSAVYEQYFGPGTRLTVT.

This chain connects TRBV6-5 to TRBJ2-1, with 11 bases that match TRBD1. This CDR3 region has 15 residues. Trimming took 2 bases from V and 6 from J; bases not matched to a gene: 3. CDR1 and CDR2 from the germline V gene are MNHEY and SVGAGI. CDR3 amino acids: CASSYGTGGPNEQFF. CDR3 nucleotide sequence: TGTGCCAGCAGTTACGGGACAGGGGGACCCAATGAGCAGTTCTTC.

The V and J genes are TRBV6-6 and TRBJ2-1; D is perhaps TRBD1 (6 bases). Germline V gene data show CDR1 as MNHNY and CDR2 as SVGAGI (reference sequence). Trimming shortened V by 2 bases and J by 4 bases, and 12 bases separated the two germline ends. The CDR3 runs to 15 residues. The CDR3 region is CASSYGETGYNEQFF. The CDR3, as DNA: TGTGCCAGCAGTTACGGGGAGACAGGTTACAATGAGCAGTTCTTC.

The V and J genes are TRBV10-1 and TRBJ2-1; D may match TRBD1 or TRBD2 (5 bases each). Looked up from germline, CDR1 is WNHNN and CDR2 is SYGVQD (reference sequence). The CDR3 spans 13 residues. Trimming removed 5 bases at V and 4 bases at J, with 9 bases between. Here the CDR3 DNA reads TGCGCCAGCAGTCCGGGACCGTACAATGAGCAGTTCTTC. Translated, it gives CASSPGPYNEQFF.

V and J are TRBV5-1 and TRBJ2-6, with a weak D call TRBD1 (5 bases). Germline CDR1 SGHRS, CDR2 YFSETQ. The CDR3 spans 15 residues. Trimming cost V 4 bases and J 4 bases, with 12 bases left between them. The CDR3 DNA follows: TGCGCCAGCAGCGAGAGCAGGGCAGGGGCCAACGTCCTGACTTTC. It translates to CASSESRAGANVLTF.

The V gene is TRBV7-9, the J gene TRBJ2-3, with 13 bases identical to TRBD2. V lost 5 bases to trimming and J lost 4 bases; unmatched junction nucleotides: 12. The germline gives CDR1 SEHNR, CDR2 FQNEAQ (reference sequence). This CDR3 contains 18 residues. The CDR3 loop reads CASSPGTSGTAAPDTQYF. CDR3 in DNA: TGTGCCAGCAGCCCCGGGACTAGCGGGACCGCCGCCCCAGATACGCAGTATTTT.

This chain joins TRBV5-1 and TRBJ2-3; TRBD2 matches 10 bases. CDR1 is SGHRS, CDR2 YFSETQ, per germline. The CDR3 totals 16 residues. V was pared by 4 bases and J by 4 bases, with 9 bases of the junction left unmatched. The CDR3 sequence is CASSGKREGRPDTQYF. For the CDR3, the DNA is TGCGCCAGCAGCGGAAAGCGGGAGGGCCGCCCAGATACGCAGTATTTT.

The chain links TRBV18 to TRBJ1-2, with D possibly being TRBD1 (6 bases). Germline CDR1 reads KGHSH; CDR2 reads LQKENI. The length of the CDR3 is 13 residues. Trimming left V 0 bases short and J 8 bases short, with 10 bases between. The CDR3: CASSPPPGAGYTF. The CDR3 DNA is TGTGCCAGCTCACCACCCCCGGGGGCAGGCTACACCTTC.

V is TRBV5-1 and J is TRBJ2-3, with 11 bases lining up with TRBD1. V shed 7 bases, J shed 4 bases, and the junction held 11 bases outside the gene matches. The CDR3 has 16 amino acids. The germline V gene has CDR1 SGHRS and CDR2 YFSETQ. The CDR3 region is CASSRPDRGLADTQYF. The CDR3 DNA is TGCGCCAGCTCGCGGCCGGACAGGGGGCTTGCAGATACGCAGTATTTT. Supplemented by reference TRBV5-1 and TRBJ2-3, the full variable domain reads KAGVTQTPRYLIKTRGQQVTLSCSPISGHRSVSWYQQTPGQGLQFLFEYFSETQRNKGNFPGRFSGRQFSNSRSEMNVSTLELGDSALYLCASSRPDRGLADTQYFGPGTRLTVL.

This chain links TRBV4-1 with TRBJ2-7; the match to TRBD2 covers 14 bases. This CDR3 has 16 residues. The V segment lost 0 bases and the J segment 6 bases; nucleotides outside the gene matches: 4. Germline V gene data show CDR1 as MGHRA and CDR2 as YSYEKL. CDR3 nucleotides: TGCGCCAGCAGCCAAGAGGGACTAGCGGGAGTACGCGAGCAGTACTTC. It is translated as CASSQEGLAGVREQYF.

This chain joins TRBV28 and TRBJ1-1; D perhaps matches TRBD1 (5 bases). CDR1 and CDR2 (germline): MDHEN, SYDVKM. This CDR3 region has 15 residues. V was cut by 2 bases and J by 0 bases, with 10 bases left in between. The CDR3 loop reads CASSLPGTLNTEAFF. Here the CDR3 DNA reads TGTGCCAGCAGTTTACCCGGGACCTTGAACACTGAAGCTTTCTTT. The full variable domain, rest sourced from reference TRBV28 and TRBJ1-1, is DVKVTQSSRYLVKRTGEKVFLECVQDMDHENMFWYRQDPGLGLRLIYFSYDVKMKEKGDIPEGYSVSREKKERFSLILESASTNQTSMYLCASSLPGTLNTEAFFGQGTRLTVV.

The chain has TRBV6-1 and TRBJ1-2, with a tentative D call TRBD1 (5 bases). The V end was cut by 2 bases, the J end by 2 bases, with 12 bases between. CDR3 size: 15 residues. Per germline, CDR1 MNHNS and CDR2 SASEGT. CDR3 nucleotide sequence: TGTGCCAGCAGTGAAATTCTGACAGTCAACTATGGCTACACCTTC. Its protein product is CASSEILTVNYGYTF.

The V and J genes are TRBV28 and TRBJ1-5; the match to TRBD1 covers 7 bases. V shed 5 bases, J shed 4 bases, and the junction held 8 bases outside the gene matches. The CDR3 sequence is 15 residues long. Germline CDR1 and CDR2: MDHEN and SYDVKM. CDR3 nucleotides: TGTGCCAGCAGTCCCCAGACAGGGTTAAATCAGCCCCAGCATTTT. Protein sequence: CASSPQTGLNQPQHF.

The chain is built from TRBV5-6 and TRBJ1-1; possibly TRBD1 for D (5 bases). Trimming stripped 4 bases from V and 1 base from J, with 14 bases between. Per germline, CDR1 SGHDT and CDR2 YYEEEE. The CDR3 length is 15 residues. The CDR3: CASSRDARQNTEAFF. The CDR3 coding sequence is TGTGCCAGCAGCCGGGACGCTAGACAGAACACTGAAGCTTTCTTT.

The chain recombines TRBV30 with TRBJ2-1; tentatively, D is TRBD2 (6 bases). Germline lookup yields CDR1 GTSNPN and CDR2 SVGIG (reference sequence). This CDR3 is 16 amino acids long. Deletions cut 0 bases from V and 7 bases from J, with 19 bases between. The CDR3 region has the DNA TGTGCCTGGAGTGTACTCTGGCGGGGAAAGGGGAATGAGCAGTTCTTC. Translation gives CAWSVLWRGKGNEQFF.

The chain has TRBV5-6 and TRBJ2-5, with D unresolved. V gave up 4 bases and J gave up 3 bases, with 25 bases separating them. The CDR3 sequence is 18 residues long. Germline values: CDR1 SGHDT, CDR2 YYEEEE. The CDR3 spells CASSRTTSGPRYEETQYF. The CDR3 DNA reads as TGTGCCAGCAGCCGAACGACCTCTGGCCCCCGGTACGAAGAGACCCAGTACTTC.

The rearrangement joins TRBV28 to TRBJ1-5; TRBD1 matches at 7 bases. Germline V gene sequence: CDR1 MDHEN, CDR2 SYDVKM. V trimming: 6 bases; J trimming: 5 bases; junction bases outside the gene matches: 4. The CDR3 sequence is 13 residues long. The CDR3 protein is CASRTGNYQPQHF. CDR3 sequence (DNA): TGTGCCAGCAGGACAGGGAACTATCAGCCCCAGCATTTT.

The CDR3 DNA is TGTGCCAGCAGTGCCCCTGGGGACAGGGGGCTCACTGAAGCTTTCTTT. This translates into CASSAPGDRGLTEAFF. The J gene is TRBJ1-1, the V gene TRBV28, with TRBD1 matching over 12 bases. V lost 5 bases, J lost 4 bases, and 8 bases stayed unmatched. The CDR3 length is 16 residues. The germline V gene has CDR1 MDHEN and CDR2 SYDVKM.

This chain connects TRBV18 to TRBJ2-2, with 7 bases matching TRBD1. Germline V gene sequence: CDR1 KGHSH, CDR2 LQKENI. The CDR3 sequence is 15 residues long. J was trimmed by 4 bases and V by 3 bases; bases with no gene match: 5. The CDR3 sequence is CASSPKTGATGELFF. Here the CDR3 DNA reads TGTGCCAGCTCACCTAAAACAGGGGCCACCGGGGAGCTGTTTTTT.

The rearrangement uses TRBV5-1 and TRBJ2-1; the match to TRBD2 covers 9 bases. Germline assignment: CDR1 SGHRS and CDR2 YFSETQ. V shed 3 bases, J shed 8 bases, and the junction held 21 bases outside the gene matches. CDR3 length equals 19 residues. The CDR3 DNA follows: TGCGCCAGCAGCTGGGCGGGGAGGGCTAGCGGGACGGGTGTAGATGAGCAGTTCTTC. Encoded protein: CASSWAGRASGTGVDEQFF.

In this sample, this clone turned up once. The J gene is TRBJ1-5, the V gene TRBV29-1; D perhaps matches TRBD1 (6 bases). Trimming left V 5 bases short and J 2 bases short, with 22 bases between. Germline lookup yields CDR1 SQVTM and CDR2 ANQGSEA. This CDR3 region has 17 residues. The CDR3 coding sequence is TGCAGCGTTTTAGCAGGGGAGGGAATACGTGGCAATCAGCCCCAGCATTTT. It codes for CSVLAGEGIRGNQPQHF.

The genes are TRBV5-1 and TRBJ1-4; tentative D call: TRBD1 (5 bases). Trimming pared 5 bases from V and 4 bases from J, leaving 12 bases between. CDR1 is SGHRS, CDR2 YFSETQ, per germline. CDR3 length: 14 residues. The CDR3 DNA reads as TGCGCCAGCAGGCGTGTGACAGATAATGAAAAACTGTTTTTT. As protein: CASRRVTDNEKLFF.

The genes are TRBV5-1 and TRBJ1-1; D gene ambiguous. Trimming shortened V by 0 bases and J by 1 base, and 19 bases separated the two germline ends. The germline CDR1 and CDR2 sequences are SGHRS and YFSETQ. The CDR3 consists of 18 residues. For the CDR3, the DNA is TGCGCCAGCAGCTTGGCTTTCCTGAGGGCCCTGAGGAACACTGAAGCTTTCTTT. Translated, it gives CASSLAFLRALRNTEAFF.

The genes are TRBV9 and TRBJ2-1; no clear D gene. Per germline, CDR1 SGDLS and CDR2 YYNGEE. The CDR3 is 13 residues long. The V gene lost 3 bases and the J gene lost 7 bases, with 11 bases spanning the gap. The CDR3: CASSDASANEQFF. CDR3 sequence (DNA): TGTGCCAGCAGCGACGCGTCCGCGAATGAGCAGTTCTTC.

The V gene is TRBV15, the J gene TRBJ1-5, with 7 positions matching TRBD1. The CDR3 contains 14 residues. The trim removed 1 base at V and 6 bases at J, leaving 3 bases unmatched. Germline V gene sequence: CDR1 LNHNV, CDR2 YYDKDF (reference sequence). The CDR3 DNA reads TGTGCCACCAGCAGAGTCGACAGGGCTCAGCCCCAGCATTTT. The encoded protein is CATSRVDRAQPQHF.